The 16 T cell receptor beta chains in this list originate from one sample, sequenced in a study of CD8+ T cells in alopecia areata. Once RNA had been extracted, it was reverse transcribed into cDNA to act as the sequencing template. The repertoire was sequenced with immunoSEQ multiplex PCR; TCRdb's copy has only in-frame clones and lacks some. The sample yields 45,000 to 60,000 clones, around 96% seen once. The material sequenced was CD8+ T cells sorted from blood, taken at week 0. Receptors originate from a human donor with alopecia areata.

V and J are TRBV7-9 and TRBJ1-4; the D is unclear. Per the germline V gene, CDR1 is SEHNR and CDR2 is FQNEAQ (reference sequence). Trimming removed 5 bases at V and 8 bases at J, with 18 bases between. The CDR3 has 15 residues. The CDR3 sequence is CASSPPELPAEKLFF. DNA for the CDR3: TGTGCCAGCAGCCCCCCGGAGCTCCCAGCCGAAAAACTGTTTTTT.

The rearrangement uses TRBV5-1 and TRBJ2-1; TRBD1 might be the D (5 bases). Per germline, CDR1 SGHRS and CDR2 YFSETQ. CDR3 length: 14 amino acids. The V gene lost 3 bases and the J gene lost 6 bases, with 13 bases spanning the gap. CDR3 sequence reads: CASSSVGQGNEQFF. CDR3 bases: TGCGCCAGCAGCTCGGTTGGGCAGGGCAATGAGCAGTTCTTC.

The V and J genes are TRBV29-1 and TRBJ2-7; D is unclear. The germline V gene encodes CDR1 SQVTM and CDR2 ANQGSEA. This CDR3 comprises 12 residues. Trimming removed 2 bases from V and 4 bases from J, with 9 bases in between. The CDR3 here is CSVELQDYEQYF. For the CDR3, the DNA is TGCAGCGTTGAACTCCAGGATTACGAGCAGTACTTC.

The chain combines TRBV5-1 with TRBJ2-1; 7 bases map to TRBD1. Germline V gene data show CDR1 as SGHRS and CDR2 as YFSETQ. The CDR3 runs to 16 residues. The V and J ends lost 4 bases and 1 base, in that order; junction bases with no gene match: 8. In DNA, the CDR3 is TGCGCCAGCAGCCTAGTACAGGGGCCATCCTACAATGAGCAGTTCTTC. It specifies CASSLVQGPSYNEQFF.

The J gene is TRBJ2-5, the V gene TRBV29-1; possibly TRBD1 or TRBD2 for D (5 bases each). V lost 6 bases and J lost 4, with 15 bases in between. Germline loops: CDR1 SQVTM, CDR2 ANQGSEA. The CDR3 consists of 13 residues. CDR3 loop: CSVDPGRIETQYF. The CDR3 region has the DNA TGCAGCGTCGATCCGGGACGTATAGAGACCCAGTACTTC.

The genes are TRBV4-3 and TRBJ2-3, with D perhaps matching TRBD1 or TRBD2 (5 bases each). CDR1 LGHNA and CDR2 YSLEER come from the germline V gene. CDR3 length equals 16 residues. The V and J ends lost 2 bases and 5 bases respectively, with 17 bases between them. The DNA of the CDR3 is TGCGCCAGCAGCCAAAGGGACGCCAGGACCTTAGATACGCAGTATTTT. Translation gives CASSQRDARTLDTQYF.

The V call is TRBV2, the J call TRBJ2-7; maybe TRBD1 (5 bases). V lost 3 bases and J 5 bases, leaving 11 bases between the germline ends. The CDR3 loop spans 13 amino acids. Per germline, CDR1 SNHLY and CDR2 FYNNEI. The CDR3 loop reads CASSEYQGDEQYF. The CDR3 DNA reads as TGTGCCAGCAGTGAGTACCAGGGCGACGAGCAGTACTTC.

The chain uses TRBV7-3 and TRBJ2-2; TRBD2 is a possible D gene (6 bases). Between the trimmed V and J ends, which lost 3 bases and 0 bases, there was a span of 8 bases. The CDR3 has 15 amino acids. Germline CDR1 reads SGHTA; CDR2 reads FQGTGA. The CDR3 DNA reads TGTGCCAGCAGCTTCACGGGGGCGAACACCGGGGAGCTGTTTTTT. This encodes CASSFTGANTGELFF.

This clone has a single count. This chain links TRBV7-2 with TRBJ2-1; 8 nucleotides match TRBD1. CDR1 and CDR2 (germline): SGHTA, FQGNSA. This CDR3 is built from 17 residues. V lost 1 base and J lost 2; bases outside the gene matches: 7. The CDR3 is CASSLGTQGAPYNEQFF. In DNA form, the CDR3 reads TGTGCCAGCAGCTTAGGAACCCAGGGGGCTCCCTACAATGAGCAGTTCTTC.

This clone has just one count. This rearrangement joins TRBV6-5 to TRBJ1-5; D may be TRBD1 (5 bases). CDR3 length: 13 amino acids. Looked up from germline, CDR1 is MNHEY and CDR2 is SVGAGI. With 6 bases removed from V and 1 base from J, the gap between germline ends came to 7 bases. CDR3 DNA sequence: TGTGCCAGCAGGGGACGGAGCAATCAGCCCCAGCATTTT. Translated: CASRGRSNQPQHF.

The chain recombines TRBV6-6 with TRBJ2-1; no reliable D call. CDR1 and CDR2 from the germline V gene are MNHNY and SVGAGI (reference sequence). The V gene lost 2 bases and the J gene lost 6 bases, with 17 bases spanning the gap. This CDR3 has 16 residues. In nucleotides, the CDR3 is TGTGCCAGCAGTTACACCGTCGTAGTTTCTTCCAATGAGCAGTTCTTC. Translation: CASSYTVVVSSNEQFF.

V gene TRBV4-1 combines with J gene TRBJ1-4, with 10 nucleotides matching TRBD1. The ends lost 0 bases at V and 8 bases at J; junction bases unmatched: 6. The V gene's germline CDR1 is MGHRA and CDR2 YSYEKL. This CDR3 region has 16 residues. CDR3: CASSQELGTGEEKLFF. The CDR3 DNA is TGCGCCAGCAGCCAAGAACTCGGGACAGGGGAAGAAAAACTGTTTTTT.

The chain links TRBV7-9 to TRBJ1-4, with a weak D call TRBD1 (5 bases). The CDR3 consists of 15 residues. The V and J ends lost 5 bases and 4 bases respectively, with 14 bases between them. Germline CDR1 SEHNR, CDR2 FQNEAQ (reference sequence). CDR3 DNA: TGTGCCAGCAGCCCCAACCCGGGGCGTAATGAAAAACTGTTTTTT. This codes for CASSPNPGRNEKLFF.

This chain links TRBV7-6 with TRBJ1-4; D is uncertain. Germline V gene data show CDR1 as SGHVS and CDR2 as FNYEAQ. V lost 5 bases, J lost 3 bases, and 13 bases lay in between. CDR3 size: 15 residues. The CDR3 DNA is TGTGCCAGCAGCCCGAATATCGCCCCTAATGAAAAACTGTTTTTT. Protein sequence: CASSPNIAPNEKLFF. The variable domain in full, with the rest retrieved from reference TRBV7-6 and TRBJ1-4, is GAGVSQSPRYKVTKRGQDVALRCDPISGHVSLYWYRQALGQGPEFLTYFNYEAQQDKSGLPNDRFSAERPEGSISTLTIQRTEQRDSAMYRCASSPNIAPNEKLFFGSGTQLSVL.

This chain uses TRBV9 with TRBJ1-2, with D possibly matching TRBD1 (6 bases). V lost 3 bases, J lost 3 bases, and 18 bases lay in between. The CDR3 covers 16 residues. In germline, CDR1 is SGDLS, CDR2 YYNGEE. CDR3 bases: TGTGCCAGCAGCGGAGAGGCCCTAGGGGGGTACTATGGCTACACCTTC. Amino acid sequence: CASSGEALGGYYGYTF. The variable domain in full, with the rest retrieved from reference TRBV9 and TRBJ1-2, is DSGVTQTPKHLITATGQRVTLRCSPRSGDLSVYWYQQSLDQGLQFLIQYYNGEERAKGNILERFSAQQFPDLHSELNLSSLELGDSALYFCASSGEALGGYYGYTFGSGTRLTVV.

The rearrangement links TRBV9 to TRBJ2-2; D is ambiguous. Trimming shortened V by 3 bases and J by 3 bases, and 3 bases separated the two germline ends. Germline V CDR1 and CDR2: SGDLS, YYNGEE. The CDR3 is made up of 12 amino acids. CDR3 nucleotides: TGTGCCAGCAGCGGTGACACCGGGGAGCTGTTTTTT. It is translated as CASSGDTGELFF.